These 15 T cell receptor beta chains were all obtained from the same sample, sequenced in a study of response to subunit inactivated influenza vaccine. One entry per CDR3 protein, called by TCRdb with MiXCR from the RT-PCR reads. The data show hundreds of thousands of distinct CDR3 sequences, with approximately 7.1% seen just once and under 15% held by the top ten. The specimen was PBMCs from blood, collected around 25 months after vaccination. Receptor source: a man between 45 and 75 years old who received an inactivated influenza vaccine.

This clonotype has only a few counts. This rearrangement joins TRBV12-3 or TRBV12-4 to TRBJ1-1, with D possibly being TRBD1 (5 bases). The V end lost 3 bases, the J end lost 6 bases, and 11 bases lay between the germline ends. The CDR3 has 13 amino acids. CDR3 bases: TGTGCCAGCAGTTTTTTGTCAGGGTCTGAAGCTTTCTTT. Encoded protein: CASSFLSGSEAFF.

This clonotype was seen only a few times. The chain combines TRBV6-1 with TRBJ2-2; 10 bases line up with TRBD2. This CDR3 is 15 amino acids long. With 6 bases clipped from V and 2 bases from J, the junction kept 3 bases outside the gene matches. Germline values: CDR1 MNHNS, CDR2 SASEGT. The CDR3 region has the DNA TGTGCCAGCAGACCTAGCGGGGGAAACACCGGGGAGCTGTTTTTT. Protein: CASRPSGGNTGELFF.

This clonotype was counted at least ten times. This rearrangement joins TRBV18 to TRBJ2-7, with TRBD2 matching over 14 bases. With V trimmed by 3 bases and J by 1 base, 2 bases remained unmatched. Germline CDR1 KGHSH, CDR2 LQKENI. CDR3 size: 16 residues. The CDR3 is CASSPGLAGESYEQYF. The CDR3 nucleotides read TGTGCCAGCTCACCGGGACTAGCGGGAGAGTCCTACGAGCAGTACTTC.

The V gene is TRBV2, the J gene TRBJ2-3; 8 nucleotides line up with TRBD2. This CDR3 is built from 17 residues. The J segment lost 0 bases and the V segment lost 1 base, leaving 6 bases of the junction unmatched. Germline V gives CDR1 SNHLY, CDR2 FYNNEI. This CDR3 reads CASSEGTTSGSTDTQYF. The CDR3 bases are TGTGCCAGCAGTGAAGGTACAACTAGCGGTAGCACAGATACGCAGTATTTT.

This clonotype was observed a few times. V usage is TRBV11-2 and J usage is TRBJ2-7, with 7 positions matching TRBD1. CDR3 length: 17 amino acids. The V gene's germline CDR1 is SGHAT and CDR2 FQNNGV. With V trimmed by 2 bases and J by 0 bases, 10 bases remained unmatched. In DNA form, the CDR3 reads TGTGCCAGCAGCTTAACCCTTCGGACAGGAAACTCCTACGAGCAGTACTTC. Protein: CASSLTLRTGNSYEQYF.

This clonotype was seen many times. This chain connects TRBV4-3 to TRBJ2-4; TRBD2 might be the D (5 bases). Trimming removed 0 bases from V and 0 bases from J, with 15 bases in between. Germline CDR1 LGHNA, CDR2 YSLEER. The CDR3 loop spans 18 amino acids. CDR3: CASSQDLGRTLAKNIQYF. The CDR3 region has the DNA TGCGCCAGCAGCCAAGATCTAGGGCGGACTTTAGCCAAAAACATTCAGTACTTC.

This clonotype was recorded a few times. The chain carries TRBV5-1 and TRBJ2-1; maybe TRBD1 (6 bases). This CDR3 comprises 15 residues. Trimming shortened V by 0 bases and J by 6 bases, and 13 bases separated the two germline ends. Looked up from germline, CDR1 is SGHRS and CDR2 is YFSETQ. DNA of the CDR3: TGCGCCAGCAGCTTGGACAGGGCAGGAGGCAATGAGCAGTTCTTC. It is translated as CASSLDRAGGNEQFF.

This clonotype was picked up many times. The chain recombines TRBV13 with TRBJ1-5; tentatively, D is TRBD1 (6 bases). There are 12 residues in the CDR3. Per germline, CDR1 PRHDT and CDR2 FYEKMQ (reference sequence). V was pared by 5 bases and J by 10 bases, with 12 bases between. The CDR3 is CASSNRGGPQHF. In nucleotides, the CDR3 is TGTGCCAGCAGCAATAGGGGGGGTCCCCAGCATTTT.

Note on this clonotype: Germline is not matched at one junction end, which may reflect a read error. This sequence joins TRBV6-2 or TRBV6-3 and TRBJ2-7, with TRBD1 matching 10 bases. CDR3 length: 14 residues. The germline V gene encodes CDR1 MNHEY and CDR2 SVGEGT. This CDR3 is CAGSYSGTGDEQYF. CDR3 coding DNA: TGTGCCGGCAGTTACTCCGGGACAGGGGACGAGCAGTACTTC.

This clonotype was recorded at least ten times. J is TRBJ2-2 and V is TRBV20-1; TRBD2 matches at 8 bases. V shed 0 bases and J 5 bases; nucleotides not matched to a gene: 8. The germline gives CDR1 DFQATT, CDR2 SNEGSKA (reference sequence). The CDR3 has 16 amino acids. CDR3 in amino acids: CSARDRGGARTGELFF. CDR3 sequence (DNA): TGCAGTGCTAGAGATCGGGGGGGCGCACGTACCGGGGAGCTGTTTTTT.

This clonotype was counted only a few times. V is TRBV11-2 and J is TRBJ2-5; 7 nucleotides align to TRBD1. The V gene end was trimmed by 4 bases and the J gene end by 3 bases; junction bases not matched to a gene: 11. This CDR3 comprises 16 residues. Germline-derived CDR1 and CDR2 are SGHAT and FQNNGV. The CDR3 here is CASSYKQGILEETQYF. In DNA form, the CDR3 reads TGTGCCAGCAGCTATAAACAGGGGATCCTCGAAGAGACCCAGTACTTC.

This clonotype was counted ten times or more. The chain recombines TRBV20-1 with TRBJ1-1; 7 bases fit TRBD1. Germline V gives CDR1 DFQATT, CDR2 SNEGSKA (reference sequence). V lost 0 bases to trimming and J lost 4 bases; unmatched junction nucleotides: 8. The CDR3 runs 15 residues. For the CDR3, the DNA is TGCAGTGCTAGAGATCCGGCAGGGGGTAGCACTGAAGCTTTCTTT. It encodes CSARDPAGGSTEAFF.

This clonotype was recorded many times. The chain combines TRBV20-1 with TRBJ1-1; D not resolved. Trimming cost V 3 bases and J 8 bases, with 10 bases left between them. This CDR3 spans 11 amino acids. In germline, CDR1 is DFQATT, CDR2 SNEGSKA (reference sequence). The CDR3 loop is CSASPGTEAFF. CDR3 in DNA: TGCAGTGCTAGTCCAGGAACGGAAGCTTTCTTT.

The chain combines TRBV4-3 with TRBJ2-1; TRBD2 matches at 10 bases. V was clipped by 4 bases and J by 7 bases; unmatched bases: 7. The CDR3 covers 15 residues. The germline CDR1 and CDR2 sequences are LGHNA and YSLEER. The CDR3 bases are TGCGCCAGCAGCCGAGCGGGGGGGCTCGGGAATGAGCAGTTCTTC. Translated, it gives CASSRAGGLGNEQFF.

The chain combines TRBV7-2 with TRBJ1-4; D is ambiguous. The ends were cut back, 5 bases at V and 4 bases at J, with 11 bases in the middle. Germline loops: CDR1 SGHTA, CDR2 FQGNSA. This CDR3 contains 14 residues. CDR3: CASSRSQRNEKLFF. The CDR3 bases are TGTGCCAGCAGCCGGTCACAGCGTAATGAAAAACTGTTTTTT.